Shown below are 14 T cell receptor beta chains from a single sample sequenced in a study of T cells in localized non-small cell lung cancer. TCRdb keeps only in-frame clones here, not all; method: immunoSEQ multiplex PCR. Of about 40,000 clones listed, over 75% are singletons. Source: PBMCs, taken before any cancer treatment. Receptors originate from a woman aged 40-69 years with stage II lung adenocarcinoma.

The rearrangement links TRBV7-2 to TRBJ2-5; 9 positions agree with TRBD1. The CDR3 sequence is 13 residues long. From germline, CDR1 is SGHTA and CDR2 FQGNSA. V trimming: 5 bases; J trimming: 5 bases; junction bases outside the gene matches: 3. Written as DNA, the CDR3 is TGTGCCAGCAGCCAAGGACAGGGGGAGACCCAGTACTTC. Residues: CASSQGQGETQYF.

The chain couples TRBV28 to TRBJ2-5, with 7 nucleotides matching TRBD1. The junction had 13 bases not matched to a gene; V was cut back by 3 bases and J by 3 bases. Germline assignment: CDR1 MDHEN and CDR2 SYDVKM. CDR3 length: 17 amino acids. The CDR3 spells CASSFPRDGTVEETQYF. The CDR3 DNA reads as TGTGCCAGCAGTTTTCCCCGGGACGGGACAGTCGAAGAGACCCAGTACTTC.

The genes are TRBV6-6 and TRBJ1-2, with D hard to call. The CDR3 extends over 13 amino acids. V was shortened by 5 bases and J by 8 bases, with 15 bases between the two germline ends. Germline V lookup: CDR1 MNHNY, CDR2 SVGAGI (reference sequence). In DNA form, the CDR3 reads TGTGCCAGCAGTCAGGACTCTAACCGAGGCTACACCTTC. Translating gives CASSQDSNRGYTF.

The V gene is TRBV27, the J gene TRBJ2-1; D unclear. Trimming removed 5 bases at V and 0 bases at J, with 11 bases between. Germline values: CDR1 MNHEY, CDR2 SMNVEV (reference sequence). The CDR3 consists of 15 residues. This CDR3 reads CASSIDPSSYNEQFF. CDR3 DNA sequence: TGTGCCAGCAGTATAGACCCGAGCTCCTACAATGAGCAGTTCTTC.

The chain recombines TRBV4-2 with TRBJ2-1; D is undetermined. Germline lookup yields CDR1 LGHNA and CDR2 YNFKEQ. With 4 bases removed from V and 0 bases from J, the gap between germline ends came to 13 bases. This CDR3 comprises 16 residues. The CDR3 nucleotides are TGTGCCAGCAGCCTCGAGGTCGCCGGCTCCTACAATGAGCAGTTCTTC. Its translation: CASSLEVAGSYNEQFF.

The chain uses TRBV4-1 and TRBJ2-7, with D possibly TRBD2 on 6 matching bases. Trimming cost V 2 bases and J 1 base, with 12 bases left between them. The germline V gene has CDR1 MGHRA and CDR2 YSYEKL. This CDR3 is 15 amino acids long. For the CDR3, the DNA is TGCGCCAGCAGCCAATGGGGCGGGAATTCCTACGAGCAGTACTTC. Protein sequence: CASSQWGGNSYEQYF.

This clone was detected only once. The chain recombines TRBV2 with TRBJ1-4; TRBD1 is a possible D gene (5 bases). Germline lookup yields CDR1 SNHLY and CDR2 FYNNEI. The CDR3 covers 12 residues. The V end was cut by 4 bases, the J end by 9 bases, with 9 bases between. CDR3 nucleotide sequence: TGTGCCAGCAGTGGGGACTGGCAAAAACTGTTTTTT. As protein: CASSGDWQKLFF.

The V call is TRBV28, the J call TRBJ2-5; 11 bases match TRBD1. The CDR3 length is 14 residues. The V segment lost 5 bases and the J segment 4 bases; nucleotides outside the gene matches: 3. The germline gives CDR1 MDHEN, CDR2 SYDVKM. The CDR3 is CASSQDRGLETQYF. As DNA, the CDR3 is TGTGCCAGCAGTCAGGACAGGGGGCTAGAGACCCAGTACTTC.

This rearrangement joins TRBV6-6 to TRBJ2-2; 10 bases are a match to TRBD1. This CDR3 region has 16 residues. Germline-derived CDR1 and CDR2 are MNHNY and SVGAGI (reference sequence). The junction had 10 bases not matched to a gene; V was cut back by 8 bases and J by 4 bases. CDR3 in DNA: TGTGCCAGCTCAGACCCGGGACAGGGGAGCACCGGGGAGCTGTTTTTT. Its protein is CASSDPGQGSTGELFF.

The V call is TRBV28, the J call TRBJ2-1, with D possibly TRBD2 on 5 matching bases. V gave up 6 bases and J gave up 4 bases, with 16 bases separating them. CDR1 is MDHEN and CDR2 is SYDVKM in the germline V gene. The CDR3 has 15 residues. The DNA of the CDR3 is TGTGCCAGCAGCCCTAGAGGGCAGATATACAATGAGCAGTTCTTC. Its protein is CASSPRGQIYNEQFF.

The chain carries TRBV6-5 and TRBJ1-1; TRBD1 agrees at 7 bases. Germline V gene data show CDR1 as MNHEY and CDR2 as SVGAGI. The CDR3 is 14 amino acids. Losses at the gene ends were 2 bases for V and 1 base for J; bases not matched to a gene: 1. The CDR3 nucleotides are TGTGCCAGCAGTTACCGGGACAGGAACACTGAAGCTTTCTTT. Its translation: CASSYRDRNTEAFF.

The chain has TRBV19 and TRBJ1-1; the D gene is possibly TRBD1 (5 bases). CDR1 LNHDA and CDR2 SQIVND come from the germline V gene (reference sequence). The CDR3 is 14 amino acids. V was pared by 5 bases and J by 6 bases, with 16 bases between. CDR3 in DNA: TGTGCCAGTAGTCCTATCCGCCGGGACTCTGAAGCTTTCTTT. It encodes CASSPIRRDSEAFF. Looking up the rest from reference TRBV19 and TRBJ1-1 gives the full variable domain: DGGITQSPKYLFRKEGQNVTLSCEQNLNHDAMYWYRQDPGQGLRLIYYSQIVNDFQKGDIAEGYSVSREKKESFPLTVTSAQKNPTAFYLCASSPIRRDSEAFFGQGTRLTVV.

The chain combines TRBV16 with TRBJ1-1, with D unresolved. Germline V CDR1 and CDR2: KGHSY, FQNENV. The CDR3 has 13 residues. The V end lost 0 bases, the J end lost 10 bases, and 12 bases lay between the germline ends. The CDR3 DNA reads as TGTGCCAGCAGCCAATCCGGCCCCTACCGAGCTTTCTTT. It is translated as CASSQSGPYRAFF.

This clone appeared a few times. The chain has TRBV15 and TRBJ1-4, with D unclear. Trimming removed 5 bases from V and 7 bases from J, with 17 bases in between. CDR1 and CDR2 from the germline V gene are LNHNV and YYDKDF (reference sequence). The CDR3 sequence is 15 residues long. The CDR3 loop is CATSSYPRVSEKLFF. The CDR3 coding sequence is TGTGCCACCAGCTCATACCCTAGGGTTAGTGAAAAACTGTTTTTT.